This T cell receptor beta chain is from a study of beta chain features in type 1 diabetes. Study in general: Healthy donors and patients showed comparable age, gender and cell yields.

This clone came up a few times. Its antigen remains unknown. The study, taken as a whole, reports: Naive, central memory and Treg TCRB repertoires appeared more alike in patients than in healthy donors.

Sequencing targeted expressed TCRB transcripts, as all isolated RNA had been reverse transcribed. Clones were sequenced by immunoSEQ multiplex PCR, and TCRdb holds only the in-frame ones, with some missing. The sample carries over 500,000 clones, roughly 15% recorded once. Germline CDR1 MNHEY, CDR2 SMNVEV (reference sequence). CDR3 length: 15 amino acids. V was shortened by 0 bases and J by 4 bases, with 10 bases between the two germline ends. Sorting based on CD45RO/CCR7/CD25/CD127/CD95/CD27 separated CD4+ naive, central memory, regulatory and stem cell-like memory cells. The material sequenced was naive CD4+ T cells from blood. This clonotype originated in a man between 18 and 29 years old in good health. The chain has TRBV27 and TRBJ1-3; perhaps TRBD1 as D (6 bases). The chain's CDR3 is CASSLSGTLGNTIYF. CDR3 bases: TGTGCCAGCAGTTTATCTGGGACATTAGGAAACACCATATATTTT.